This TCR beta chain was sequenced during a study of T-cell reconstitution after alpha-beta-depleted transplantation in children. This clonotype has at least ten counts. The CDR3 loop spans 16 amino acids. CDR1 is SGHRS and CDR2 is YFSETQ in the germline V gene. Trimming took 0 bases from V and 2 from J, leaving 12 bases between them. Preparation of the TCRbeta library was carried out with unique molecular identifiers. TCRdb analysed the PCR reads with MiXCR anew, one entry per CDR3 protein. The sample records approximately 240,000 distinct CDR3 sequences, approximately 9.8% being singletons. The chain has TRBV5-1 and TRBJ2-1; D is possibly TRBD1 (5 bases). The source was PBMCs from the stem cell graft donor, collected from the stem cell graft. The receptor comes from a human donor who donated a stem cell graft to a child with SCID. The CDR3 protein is CASSLGWGTTYNEQFF. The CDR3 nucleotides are TGCGCCAGCAGCTTGGGCTGGGGCACCACCTACAATGAGCAGTTCTTC.